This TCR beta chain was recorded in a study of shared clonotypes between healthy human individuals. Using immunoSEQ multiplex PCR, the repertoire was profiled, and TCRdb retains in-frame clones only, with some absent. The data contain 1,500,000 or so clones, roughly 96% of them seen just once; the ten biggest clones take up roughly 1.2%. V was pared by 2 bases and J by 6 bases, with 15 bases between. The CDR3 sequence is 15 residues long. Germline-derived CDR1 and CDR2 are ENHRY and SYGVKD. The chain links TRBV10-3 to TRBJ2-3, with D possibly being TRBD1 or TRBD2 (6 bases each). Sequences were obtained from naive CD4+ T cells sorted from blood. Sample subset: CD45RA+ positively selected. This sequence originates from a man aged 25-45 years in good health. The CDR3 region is CAISEVGGQTDTQYF. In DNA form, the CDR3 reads TGTGCCATCAGTGAGGTGGGAGGACAGACCGATACGCAGTATTTT.